This passage covers 25 T cell receptor beta chains from one sample sequenced in a study of T cells in Graves' hyperthyroidism and ophthalmopathy. Regions amplified from RNA transcripts were the TCR beta CDR3 regions. The study used the HTBI primer set for a first-round RT-PCR of the TCR CDR3. TCRdb independently ran MiXCR on the multiplex PCR reads; one entry per CDR3 protein. Altogether 200,000 to 250,000 distinct CDR3 sequences are present, around 15% being singletons, with the ten largest covering approximately 30%. The sequenced sample consisted of blood. These receptor sequences come from a woman aged 18-29 years with Graves' ophthalmopathy.

This clonotype was seen at least ten times. The chain combines TRBV2 with TRBJ2-1; TRBD2 aligns across 7 bases. The ends lost 6 bases at V and 4 bases at J; junction bases unmatched: 12. Germline V CDR1 and CDR2: SNHLY, FYNNEI. The CDR3 totals 16 residues. The CDR3 region has the DNA TGTGCCAGCAGCGATATATGGGGGGGAAGGTACAATGAGCAGTTCTTC. Its translation: CASSDIWGGRYNEQFF. Drawing the rest from reference TRBV2 and TRBJ2-1, the complete variable domain is EPEVTQTPSHQVTQMGQEVILRCVPISNHLYFYWYRQILGQKVEFLVSFYNNEISEKSEIFDDQFSVERPDGSNFTLKIRSTKLEDSAMYFCASSDIWGGRYNEQFFGPGTRLTVL.

There are many counts of this clonotype. The rearrangement joins TRBV7-3 to TRBJ2-2, with a weak D call TRBD2 (7 bases). This CDR3 has 17 residues. In germline, CDR1 is SGHTA, CDR2 FQGTGA. V shed 5 bases and J shed 6 bases, with 22 bases lying between them. CDR3 nucleotide sequence: TGTGCCAGCAGCCCCCTCCCGGGGGGCCTTCAATCCGGGGAGCTGTTTTTT. Protein product: CASSPLPGGLQSGELFF.

This clonotype was seen a handful of times. The chain couples TRBV3-1 to TRBJ2-1; D is undetermined. CDR1 LGHDT and CDR2 YNNKEL come from the germline V gene (reference sequence). The germline V and J ends were trimmed by 3 bases and 7 bases, with 4 bases remaining between them. The CDR3 is made up of 11 amino acids. This CDR3 reads CASSHVNEQFF. As DNA, the CDR3 is TGTGCCAGCAGCCACGTAAATGAGCAGTTCTTC.

This clonotype appeared many times. The CDR3 DNA reads TGTGCCAGCAGTCGCACCACTCCCTCCTACGAGCAGTACTTC. It codes for CASSRTTPSYEQYF. The V call is TRBV12-3 or TRBV12-4, the J call TRBJ2-7, with unresolved D. The CDR3 has 14 amino acids. V lost 5 bases to trimming and J lost 0 bases, with 11 bases between them.

In its sample, this clonotype was seen many times. The chain uses TRBV7-2 and TRBJ2-2; D is uncertain. CDR1 is SGHTA, CDR2 FQGNSA, per germline. This CDR3 has 12 residues. Trimming pared 4 bases from V and 3 bases from J, leaving 3 bases between. The DNA of the CDR3 is TGTGCCAGCAGCTACCACACCGGGGAGCTGTTTTTT. It codes for CASSYHTGELFF.

This clonotype was observed at least ten times. The chain couples TRBV30 to TRBJ1-5, with 8 bases that match TRBD1. CDR1 is GTSNPN and CDR2 is SVGIG in the germline V gene (reference sequence). The CDR3 loop spans 14 amino acids. V dropped 4 bases and J dropped 4; count of bases not matched to a gene: 6. The CDR3 spells CAWTRTGQNQPQHF. CDR3 bases: TGTGCCTGGACAAGGACAGGGCAGAATCAGCCCCAGCATTTT. The whole variable domain, remainder taken from reference TRBV30 and TRBJ1-5, is SQTIHQWPATLVQPVGSPLSLECTVEGTSNPNLYWYRQAAGRGLQLLFYSVGIGQISSEVPQNLSASRPQDRQFILSSKKLLLSDSGFYLCAWTRTGQNQPQHFGDGTRLSIL.

The sample holds many counts of this clonotype. V and J are TRBV6-2 or TRBV6-3 and TRBJ2-3; weak D call: TRBD1 (5 bases). The germline V gene encodes CDR1 MNHEY and CDR2 SVGEGT. The V and J ends lost 5 bases and 0 bases respectively, with 21 bases between them. The CDR3 is made up of 18 amino acids. Written as DNA, the CDR3 is TGTGCCAGCAGTACAACTCGATACAGGACCCCTAGCACAGATACGCAGTATTTT. It codes for CASSTTRYRTPSTDTQYF.

This clonotype has a count of ten or more. The chain couples TRBV6-1 to TRBJ2-5; no clear D gene. Trimming removed 8 bases at V and 5 bases at J, with 15 bases between. The CDR3 runs 13 residues. In germline, CDR1 is MNHNS, CDR2 SASEGT. The chain's CDR3 is CASEDPVRETQYF. The CDR3 coding sequence is TGTGCCAGCGAAGACCCCGTCCGGGAGACCCAGTACTTC.

As for this clonotype: This may be a read error: a much more frequent sequence differs by one nucleotide. The chain couples TRBV3-1 to TRBJ2-1, with 13 bases identical to TRBD2. The end of the DNA aligns better with TRBJ2-7, so the J call may be wrong. The CDR3 totals 18 residues. Germline V CDR1 and CDR2: LGHDT, YNNKEL (reference sequence). The CDR3 region has the DNA TGTGCCAGCAGCCAAGTTGGGGGACTAGCGGGATTCGCCGATGAGCAGTACTTC. This encodes CASSQVGGLAGFADEQYF.

In this sample, this clonotype turned up many times. This chain uses TRBV14 with TRBJ2-3; D is ambiguous. The CDR3 has 13 residues. CDR1 is SGHDN and CDR2 is FVKESK in the germline V gene. V shed 3 bases and J shed 7 bases, with 11 bases lying between them. The CDR3 protein is CASSHYTPHTQYF. CDR3 nucleotide sequence: TGTGCCAGCAGCCACTATACCCCCCATACGCAGTATTTT.

This clonotype has at least ten counts. The V and J genes are TRBV20-1 and TRBJ2-3, with 9 bases matching TRBD2. Trimming removed 5 bases from V and 0 bases from J; junction bases left unmatched: 3. Germline V gives CDR1 DFQATT, CDR2 SNEGSKA (reference sequence). There are 14 residues in the CDR3. The CDR3 spells CSAGLALSTDTQYF. The CDR3 region has the DNA TGCAGTGCTGGACTAGCGTTGAGCACAGATACGCAGTATTTT.

This clonotype came up a few times. A junction boundary mismatches the germline segment, possibly from a read error. The rearrangement links TRBV27 to TRBJ2-2, with 12 bases aligning to TRBD2. This CDR3 spans 15 amino acids. CDR1 and CDR2 (germline): MNHEY, SMNVEV (reference sequence). The CDR3 DNA reads TGTGCCAGCAGTTTGACTAGCGGGAGACACCGGGGAGCTGTTTTT. Translation gives CASSLTSGRHRGAVF.

This clonotype was detected ten times or more. This chain uses TRBV5-6 with TRBJ2-2, with D perhaps matching TRBD2 (6 bases). Germline V gene data show CDR1 as SGHDT and CDR2 as YYEEEE. V lost 6 bases to trimming and J lost 5 bases, with 14 bases between them. The CDR3 spans 14 residues. The CDR3 DNA is TGTGCCAGCATCGTGGGGAGGCAAACCGGGGAGCTGTTTTTT. It codes for CASIVGRQTGELFF. The full variable domain, its missing parts supplied by reference TRBV5-6 and TRBJ2-2, is DAGVTQSPTHLIKTRGQQVTLRCSPKSGHDTVSWYQQALGQGPQFIFQYYEEEERQRGNFPDRFSGHQFPNYSSELNVNALLLGDSALYLCASIVGRQTGELFFGEGSRLTVL.

The chain employs TRBV28 and TRBJ2-5; D gene ambiguous. Germline V gives CDR1 MDHEN, CDR2 SYDVKM. The V end lost 6 bases, the J end lost 1 base, and 9 bases lay between the germline ends. This CDR3 region has 13 residues. The CDR3 loop reads CASRMGSQETQYF. The CDR3 nucleotides are TGTGCCAGCAGAATGGGCAGCCAAGAGACCCAGTACTTC.

This clonotype has a count of ten or more. This chain connects TRBV20-1 to TRBJ2-3, with 11 positions matching TRBD2. Germline V gives CDR1 DFQATT, CDR2 SNEGSKA (reference sequence). CDR3 length: 14 residues. Germline trimming cut 6 bases from V and 1 base from J; bases unmatched to any gene: 3. The CDR3 protein is CSAQTSGGTDTQYF. CDR3 DNA: TGCAGTGCCCAGACTAGCGGGGGCACAGATACGCAGTATTTT.

The V and J genes are TRBV20-1 and TRBJ1-2; 11 bases are a match to TRBD1. The ends lost 5 bases at V and 7 bases at J; junction bases unmatched: 6. Germline CDR1 DFQATT, CDR2 SNEGSKA (reference sequence). The CDR3 sequence is 13 residues long. CDR3 region: CSAQDRGRGGYTF. CDR3 coding DNA: TGCAGTGCTCAGGACAGGGGGCGCGGTGGCTACACCTTC.

This clonotype was seen many times. The chain has TRBV2 and TRBJ1-1; 9 bases line up with TRBD1. This CDR3 is built from 15 residues. CDR1 SNHLY and CDR2 FYNNEI come from the germline V gene. Trimming removed 7 bases from V and 3 bases from J; junction bases left unmatched: 9. The chain's CDR3 is CASILQGAAYTEAFF. CDR3 nucleotide sequence: TGTGCCAGCATCTTACAGGGGGCGGCGTACACTGAAGCTTTCTTT.

This clonotype was recorded many times. The J gene is TRBJ1-3, the V gene TRBV20-1, with TRBD1 matching over 10 bases. Per the germline V gene, CDR1 is DFQATT and CDR2 is SNEGSKA (reference sequence). The CDR3 is 14 amino acids. Trimming at V came to 5 bases and at J to 3 bases, leaving 4 bases not matched to a gene. This CDR3 is CSARQGASGNTIYF. CDR3 coding DNA: TGCAGTGCTCGACAGGGGGCTAGTGGAAACACCATATATTTT.

The sample holds many counts of this clonotype. V is TRBV12-3 or TRBV12-4 and J is TRBJ2-7; maybe TRBD1 (6 bases). The CDR3 runs to 12 residues. With 3 bases removed from V and 5 bases from J, the gap between germline ends came to 8 bases. CDR3 in amino acids: CASSFDRNEQYF. CDR3 nucleotide sequence: TGTGCCAGCAGTTTCGACAGGAACGAGCAGTACTTC.

This clonotype was counted a few times. The J gene is TRBJ2-5, the V gene TRBV20-1; no clear D. V was shortened by 4 bases and J by 2 bases, with 5 bases between the two germline ends. CDR3 length equals 11 residues. Germline CDR1 and CDR2: DFQATT and SNEGSKA (reference sequence). The CDR3 reads CSATEQETQYF. The CDR3 coding sequence is TGCAGTGCTACAGAACAAGAGACCCAGTACTTC.

This clonotype was picked up many times. The rearrangement joins TRBV9 to TRBJ1-2, with D maybe TRBD1 (5 bases). This CDR3 is built from 14 residues. In germline, CDR1 is SGDLS, CDR2 YYNGEE. The V and J ends lost 5 bases and 7 bases respectively, with 18 bases between them. DNA for the CDR3: TGTGCCAGCAGTTACCTTCAGGGTTATGGTGGCTACACCTTC. It specifies CASSYLQGYGGYTF.

The chain recombines TRBV3-1 with TRBJ2-7; 8 bases are shared with TRBD2. Germline CDR1 LGHDT, CDR2 YNNKEL (reference sequence). The ends lost 0 bases at V and 3 bases at J; junction bases unmatched: 10. This CDR3 contains 17 residues. The DNA of the CDR3 is TGTGCCAGCAGCCAAGATAGGTGCATAGCGGGACTCTACGAGCAGTACTTC. The encoded protein is CASSQDRCIAGLYEQYF.

This clonotype was counted ten times or more. V and J are TRBV12-3 or TRBV12-4 and TRBJ2-7; the D gene is possibly TRBD2 (7 bases). This CDR3 contains 15 residues. V was clipped by 5 bases and J by 5 bases, with 19 bases between them. The CDR3 DNA reads as TGTGCCAGCAGTCCTGGGGGCGGGAGCTTCCACGAGCAGTACTTC. This sequence encodes CASSPGGGSFHEQYF.

Many counts were recorded for this clonotype. The gene calls are TRBV14 and TRBJ1-5; D might be TRBD1 (5 bases). The V end lost 0 bases, the J end lost 1 base, and 13 bases lay between the germline ends. The CDR3 sequence is 17 residues long. Germline V gene data show CDR1 as SGHDN and CDR2 as FVKESK. CDR3 nucleotide sequence: TGTGCCAGCAGCCAAGATTTTGTGGGACCGAGCAATCAGCCCCAGCATTTT. Its protein product is CASSQDFVGPSNQPQHF.

This clonotype occurred many times. This chain joins TRBV3-1 and TRBJ2-7; D is possibly TRBD1 (5 bases). Trimming cost V 2 bases and J 0 bases, with 11 bases left between them. CDR1 and CDR2 from the germline V gene are LGHDT and YNNKEL (reference sequence). The CDR3 is 15 amino acids. CDR3 protein: CASSQMMQGSYEQYF. CDR3 DNA: TGTGCCAGCAGCCAAATGATGCAGGGCTCCTACGAGCAGTACTTC.